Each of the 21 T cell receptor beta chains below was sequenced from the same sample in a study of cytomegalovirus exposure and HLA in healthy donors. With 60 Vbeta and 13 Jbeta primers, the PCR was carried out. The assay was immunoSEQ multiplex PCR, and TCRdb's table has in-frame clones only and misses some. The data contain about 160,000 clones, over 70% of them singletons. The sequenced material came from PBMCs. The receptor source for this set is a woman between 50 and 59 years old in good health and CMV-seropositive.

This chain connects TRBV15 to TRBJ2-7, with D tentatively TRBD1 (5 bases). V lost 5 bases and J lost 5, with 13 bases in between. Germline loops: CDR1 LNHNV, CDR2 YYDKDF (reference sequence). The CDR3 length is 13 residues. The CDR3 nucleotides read TGTGCCACCAGCCGCCTCCAGGGAAACGAGCAGTACTTC. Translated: CATSRLQGNEQYF. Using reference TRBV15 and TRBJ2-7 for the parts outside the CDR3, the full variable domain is DAMVIQNPRYQVTQFGKPVTLSCSQTLNHNVMYWYQQKSSQAPKLLFHYYDKDFNNEADTPDNFQSRRPNTSFCFLDIRSPGLGDTAMYLCATSRLQGNEQYFGPGTRLTVT.

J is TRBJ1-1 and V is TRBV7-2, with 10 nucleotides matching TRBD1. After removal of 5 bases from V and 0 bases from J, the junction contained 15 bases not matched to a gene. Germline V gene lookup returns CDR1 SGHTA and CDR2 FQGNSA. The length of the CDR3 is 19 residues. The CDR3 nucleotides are TGTGCCAGCAGCGGAATGCCCGTGTGGACAGGGGGGATGAACACTGAAGCTTTCTTT. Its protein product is CASSGMPVWTGGMNTEAFF.

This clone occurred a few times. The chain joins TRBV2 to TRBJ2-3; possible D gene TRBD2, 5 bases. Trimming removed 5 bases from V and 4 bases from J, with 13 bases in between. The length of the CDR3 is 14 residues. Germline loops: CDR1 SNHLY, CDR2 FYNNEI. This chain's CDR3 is CASSQEEDADTQYF. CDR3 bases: TGTGCCAGCAGTCAGGAGGAGGACGCAGATACGCAGTATTTT.

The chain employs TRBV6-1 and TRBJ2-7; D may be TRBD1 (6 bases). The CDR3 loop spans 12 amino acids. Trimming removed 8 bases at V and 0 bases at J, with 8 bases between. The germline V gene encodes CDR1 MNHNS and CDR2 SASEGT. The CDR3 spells CASRTASYEQYF. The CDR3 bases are TGTGCCAGCCGGACAGCCTCCTACGAGCAGTACTTC.

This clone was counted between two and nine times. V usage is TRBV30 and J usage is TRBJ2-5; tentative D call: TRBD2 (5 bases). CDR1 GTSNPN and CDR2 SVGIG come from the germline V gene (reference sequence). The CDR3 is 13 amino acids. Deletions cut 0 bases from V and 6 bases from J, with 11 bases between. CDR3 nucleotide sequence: TGTGCCTGGAGTGTAGGTCGGGGTAAGACCCAGTACTTC. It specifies CAWSVGRGKTQYF.

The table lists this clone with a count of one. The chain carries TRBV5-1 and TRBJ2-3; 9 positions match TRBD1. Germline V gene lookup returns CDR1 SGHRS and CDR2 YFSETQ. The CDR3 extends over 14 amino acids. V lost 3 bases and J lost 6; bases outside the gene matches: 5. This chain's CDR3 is CASSYGTGSDTQYF. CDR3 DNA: TGCGCCAGCAGCTACGGGACAGGGTCGGATACGCAGTATTTT.

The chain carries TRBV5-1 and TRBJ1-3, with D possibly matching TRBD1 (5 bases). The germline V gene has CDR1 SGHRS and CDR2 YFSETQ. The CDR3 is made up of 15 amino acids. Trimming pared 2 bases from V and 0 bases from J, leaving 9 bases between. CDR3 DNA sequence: TGCGCCAGCAGCTTCACAGGCCTCTCTGGAAACACCATATATTTT. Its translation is CASSFTGLSGNTIYF.

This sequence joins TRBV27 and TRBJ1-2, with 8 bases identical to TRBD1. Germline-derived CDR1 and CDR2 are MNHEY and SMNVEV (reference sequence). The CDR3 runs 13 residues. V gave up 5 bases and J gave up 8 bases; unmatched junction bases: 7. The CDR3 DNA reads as TGTGCCAGCAGTCCGGACAGGGCAGGCGGCTACACCTTC. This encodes CASSPDRAGGYTF.

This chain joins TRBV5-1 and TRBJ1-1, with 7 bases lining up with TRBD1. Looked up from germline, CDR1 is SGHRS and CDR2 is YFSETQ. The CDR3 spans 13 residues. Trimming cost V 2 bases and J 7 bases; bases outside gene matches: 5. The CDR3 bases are TGCGCCAGCAGCTTTACAGGGGCAGGTGAAGCTTTCTTT. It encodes CASSFTGAGEAFF.

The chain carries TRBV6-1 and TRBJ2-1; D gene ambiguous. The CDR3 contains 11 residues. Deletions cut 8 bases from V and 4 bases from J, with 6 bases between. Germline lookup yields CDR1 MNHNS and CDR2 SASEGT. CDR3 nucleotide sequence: TGTGCCAGCGGCTCATACAATGAGCAGTTCTTC. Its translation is CASGSYNEQFF.

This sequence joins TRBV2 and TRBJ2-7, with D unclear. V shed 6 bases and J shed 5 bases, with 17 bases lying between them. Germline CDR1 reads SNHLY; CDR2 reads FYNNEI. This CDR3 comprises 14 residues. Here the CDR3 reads CASRRKGIRDEQYF. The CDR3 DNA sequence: TGTGCCAGCAGGAGGAAAGGTATTCGGGACGAGCAGTACTTC.

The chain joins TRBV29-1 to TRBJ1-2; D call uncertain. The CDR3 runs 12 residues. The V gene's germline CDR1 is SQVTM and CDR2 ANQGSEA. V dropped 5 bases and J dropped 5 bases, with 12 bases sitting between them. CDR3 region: CSVLGDGYGYTF. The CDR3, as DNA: TGCAGCGTTCTCGGAGATGGATATGGCTACACCTTC.

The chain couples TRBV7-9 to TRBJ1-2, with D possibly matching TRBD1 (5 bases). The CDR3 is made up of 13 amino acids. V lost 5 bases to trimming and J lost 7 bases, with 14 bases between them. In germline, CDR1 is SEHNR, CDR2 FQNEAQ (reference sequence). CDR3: CASSPPGSGGYTF. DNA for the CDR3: TGTGCCAGCAGCCCCCCAGGGTCCGGTGGCTACACCTTC.

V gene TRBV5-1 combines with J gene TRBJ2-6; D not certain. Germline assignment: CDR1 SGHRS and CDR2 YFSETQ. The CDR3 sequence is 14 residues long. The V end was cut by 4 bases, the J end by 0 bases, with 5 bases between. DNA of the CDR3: TGCGCCAGCAGCATTAGCTCTGGGGCCAACGTCCTGACTTTC. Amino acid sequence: CASSISSGANVLTF. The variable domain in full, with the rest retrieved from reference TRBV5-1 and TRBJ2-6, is KAGVTQTPRYLIKTRGQQVTLSCSPISGHRSVSWYQQTPGQGLQFLFEYFSETQRNKGNFPGRFSGRQFSNSRSEMNVSTLELGDSALYLCASSISSGANVLTFGAGSRLTVL.

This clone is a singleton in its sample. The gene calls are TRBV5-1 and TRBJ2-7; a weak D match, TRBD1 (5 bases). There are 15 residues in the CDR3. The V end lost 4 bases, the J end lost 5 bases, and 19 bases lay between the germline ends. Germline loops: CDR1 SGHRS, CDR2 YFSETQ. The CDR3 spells CASSQGRHSLDEQYF. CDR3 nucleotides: TGCGCCAGCAGCCAGGGTCGGCACTCCCTCGACGAGCAGTACTTC.

CDR3 sequence reads: CASSRDRGGSQPQHF. The CDR3 coding sequence is TGTGCCAGCAGCCGGGACAGGGGCGGTAGCCAGCCCCAGCATTTT. The chain links TRBV6-5 to TRBJ1-5; 10 nucleotides agree with TRBD1. The V gene's germline CDR1 is MNHEY and CDR2 SVGAGI. Trimming cost V 6 bases and J 7 bases; bases outside gene matches: 9. The CDR3 has 15 amino acids.

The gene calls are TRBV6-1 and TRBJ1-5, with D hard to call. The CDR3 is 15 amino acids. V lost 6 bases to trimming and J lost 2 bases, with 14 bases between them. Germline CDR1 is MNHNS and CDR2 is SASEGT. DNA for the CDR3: TGTGCCAGCAGCGTCGGAGGGTACGGCAATCAGCCCCAGCATTTT. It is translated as CASSVGGYGNQPQHF.

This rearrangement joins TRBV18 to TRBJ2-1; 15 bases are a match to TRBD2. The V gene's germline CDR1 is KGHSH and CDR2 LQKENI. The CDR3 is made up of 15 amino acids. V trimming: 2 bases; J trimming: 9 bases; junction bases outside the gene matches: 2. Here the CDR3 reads CASSPLGLAGGEQFF. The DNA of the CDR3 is TGTGCCAGCTCACCATTGGGACTAGCGGGGGGTGAGCAGTTCTTC.

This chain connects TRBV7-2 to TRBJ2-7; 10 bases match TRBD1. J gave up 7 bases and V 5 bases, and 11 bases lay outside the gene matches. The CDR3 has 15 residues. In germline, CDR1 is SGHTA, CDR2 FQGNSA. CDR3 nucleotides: TGTGCCAGCAGCCCAGCGGGACAGGGGTCTCGGGAGCAGTACTTC. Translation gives CASSPAGQGSREQYF.

The DNA of the CDR3 is TGTGCCAGCAGTGGACAGCTTGCTAATGAAAAACTGTTTTTT. This translates into CASSGQLANEKLFF. The chain is built from TRBV2 and TRBJ1-4, with TRBD1 as a possible D gene (5 bases). Germline V gene data show CDR1 as SNHLY and CDR2 as FYNNEI. This CDR3 region has 14 residues. The V gene lost 4 bases and the J gene lost 3 bases, with 9 bases spanning the gap.

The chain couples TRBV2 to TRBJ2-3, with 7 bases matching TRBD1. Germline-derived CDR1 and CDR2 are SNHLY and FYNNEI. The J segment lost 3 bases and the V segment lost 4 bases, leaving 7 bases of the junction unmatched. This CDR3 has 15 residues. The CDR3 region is CASSVGRGLTDTQYF. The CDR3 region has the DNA TGTGCCAGCAGTGTTGGCAGGGGGTTGACAGATACGCAGTATTTT.